This T cell receptor beta chain originates from a study of human T cells and chemical hapten exposure. Study at large: For sensitization, 2% DPC was applied to an approximately 2 cm by approximately 2 cm patch of upper inner arm skin. Patch tests applied 0.01% DPC to the upper back and were scored after 6 days. Overall study results and limits: DPC sensitization left the count of TCRs above 1 in 1000 unchanged.

The library tagged individual cDNA molecules with unique molecular identifiers. TCRdb fed the RACE reads into MiXCR, producing one record per CDR3 protein. Here the sample spans about 110,000 distinct CDR3 sequences, 9.2% being singletons. Remarks on this clonotype: Its target is unknown.

Noted time point: patch test 2, 6 weeks after DPC sensitization. The sample's treatment: therapeutic diphenylcyclopropenone sensitization with weekly scalp DPC. The sequence was collected from a woman in her forties with alopecia areata. Some clones in this sample may be carry-over from other donors' samples. Sequencing used whole blood, obtained in connection with sensitization to the hapten diphenylcyclopropenone (DPC).

The CDR3 DNA sequence: TGTGCCAGCAGTGAAACAGGGCTAAGCTCCTACGAGCAGTACTTC. Encoded protein: CASSETGLSSYEQYF. The chain carries TRBV2 and TRBJ2-7; perhaps TRBD1 as D (6 bases). Trimming removed 2 bases from V and 0 bases from J, with 11 bases in between. The CDR3 runs 15 residues. From germline, CDR1 is SNHLY and CDR2 FYNNEI.